Here is one TCR beta chain with its context. This sample was included in a study of blood T cell repertoires in COVID-19. Sequencing was performed with immunoSEQ multiplex PCR; in TCRdb, only in-frame clones are kept and a portion is missing. In the table there are around 300,000 clones, around 90% of which are singletons. With 4 bases removed from V and 4 bases from J, the gap between germline ends came to 10 bases. The CDR3 is made up of 13 amino acids. Germline lookup yields CDR1 SGHDN and CDR2 FVKESK. V usage is TRBV14 and J usage is TRBJ1-2; a weak D match, TRBD1 (5 bases). This clonotype was sampled from a woman in her 50s who had recovered from COVID-19. Sequenced material: PBMCs or T cells enriched from blood (not recorded which). The CDR3, as DNA: TGTGCCAGCAGCCCTGCAGGGTCCTATGGCTACACCTTC. Protein: CASSPAGSYGYTF.